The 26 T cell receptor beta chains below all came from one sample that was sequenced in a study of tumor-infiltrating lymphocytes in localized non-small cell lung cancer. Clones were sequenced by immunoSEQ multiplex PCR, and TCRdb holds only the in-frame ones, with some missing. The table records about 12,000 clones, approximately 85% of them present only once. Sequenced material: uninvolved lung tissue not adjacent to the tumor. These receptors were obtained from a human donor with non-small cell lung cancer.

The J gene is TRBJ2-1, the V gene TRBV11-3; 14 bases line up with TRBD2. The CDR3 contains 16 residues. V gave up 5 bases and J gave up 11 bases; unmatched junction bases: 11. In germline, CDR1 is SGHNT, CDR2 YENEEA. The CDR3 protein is CASSISGTSGGQQQFF. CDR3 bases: TGTGCCAGCAGCATTTCCGGGACTAGCGGGGGTCAACAGCAGTTCTTC.

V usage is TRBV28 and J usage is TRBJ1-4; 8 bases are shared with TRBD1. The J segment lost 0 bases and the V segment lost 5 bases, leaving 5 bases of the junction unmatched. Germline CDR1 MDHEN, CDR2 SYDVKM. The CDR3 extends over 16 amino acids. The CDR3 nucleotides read TGTGCCAGCAGTCCTGGACAGGGTCCAACTAATGAAAAACTGTTTTTT. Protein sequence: CASSPGQGPTNEKLFF.

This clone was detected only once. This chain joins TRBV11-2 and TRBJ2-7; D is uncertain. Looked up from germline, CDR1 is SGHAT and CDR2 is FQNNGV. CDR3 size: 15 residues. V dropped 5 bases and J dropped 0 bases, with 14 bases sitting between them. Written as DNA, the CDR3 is TGTGCCAGCAGCCCTACCTTGGCCAACTCCTACGAGCAGTACTTC. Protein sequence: CASSPTLANSYEQYF.

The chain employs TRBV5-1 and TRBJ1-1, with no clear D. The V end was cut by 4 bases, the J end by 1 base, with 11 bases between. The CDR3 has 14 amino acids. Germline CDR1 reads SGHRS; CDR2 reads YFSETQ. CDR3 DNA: TGCGCCAGCAGCCTGACCACGGGGAACACTGAAGCTTTCTTT. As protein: CASSLTTGNTEAFF. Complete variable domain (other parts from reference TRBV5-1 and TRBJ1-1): KAGVTQTPRYLIKTRGQQVTLSCSPISGHRSVSWYQQTPGQGLQFLFEYFSETQRNKGNFPGRFSGRQFSNSRSEMNVSTLELGDSALYLCASSLTTGNTEAFFGQGTRLTVV.

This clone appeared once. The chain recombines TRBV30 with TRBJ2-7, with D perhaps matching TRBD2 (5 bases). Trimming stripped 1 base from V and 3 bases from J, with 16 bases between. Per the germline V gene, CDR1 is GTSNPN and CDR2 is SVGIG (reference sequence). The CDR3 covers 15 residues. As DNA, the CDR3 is TGTGCCTGGAGTGCCCTCACACTAGGAAGCTACGAGCAGTACTTC. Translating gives CAWSALTLGSYEQYF.

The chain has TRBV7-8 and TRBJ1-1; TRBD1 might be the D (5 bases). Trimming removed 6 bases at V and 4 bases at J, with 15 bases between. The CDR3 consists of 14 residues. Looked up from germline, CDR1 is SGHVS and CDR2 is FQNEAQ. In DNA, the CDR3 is TGTGCCAGCAGGGGAAACCGGGGGAGCACTGAAGCTTTCTTT. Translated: CASRGNRGSTEAFF. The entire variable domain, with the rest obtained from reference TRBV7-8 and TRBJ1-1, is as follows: GAGVSQSPRYKVAKRGQDVALRCDPISGHVSLFWYQQALGQGPEFLTYFQNEAQLDKSGLPSDRFFAERPEGSVSTLKIQRTQQEDSAVYLCASRGNRGSTEAFFGQGTRLTVV.

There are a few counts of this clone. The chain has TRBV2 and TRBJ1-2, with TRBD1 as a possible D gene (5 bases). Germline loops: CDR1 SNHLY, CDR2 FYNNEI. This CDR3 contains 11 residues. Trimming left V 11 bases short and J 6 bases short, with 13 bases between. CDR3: CADDRGHGYTF. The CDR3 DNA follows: TGTGCCGATGACAGAGGACATGGCTACACCTTC.

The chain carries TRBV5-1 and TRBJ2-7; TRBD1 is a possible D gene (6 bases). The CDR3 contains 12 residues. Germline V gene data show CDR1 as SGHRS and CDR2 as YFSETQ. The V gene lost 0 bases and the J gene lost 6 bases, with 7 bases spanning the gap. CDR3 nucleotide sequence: TGCGCCAGCAGCTTGGTAGGGGGCGAGCAGTACTTC. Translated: CASSLVGGEQYF.

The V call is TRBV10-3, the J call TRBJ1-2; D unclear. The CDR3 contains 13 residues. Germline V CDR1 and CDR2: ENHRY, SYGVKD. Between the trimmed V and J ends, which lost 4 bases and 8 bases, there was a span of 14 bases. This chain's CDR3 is CAISGTGPRGYTF. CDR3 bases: TGTGCCATCAGTGGTACCGGGCCGAGGGGCTACACCTTC.

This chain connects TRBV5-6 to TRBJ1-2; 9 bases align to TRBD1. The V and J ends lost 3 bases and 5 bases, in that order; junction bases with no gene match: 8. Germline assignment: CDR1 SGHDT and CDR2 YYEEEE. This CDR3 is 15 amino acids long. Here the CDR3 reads CASSWASGTGYGYTF. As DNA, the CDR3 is TGTGCCAGCAGCTGGGCTTCCGGGACAGGGTATGGCTACACCTTC.

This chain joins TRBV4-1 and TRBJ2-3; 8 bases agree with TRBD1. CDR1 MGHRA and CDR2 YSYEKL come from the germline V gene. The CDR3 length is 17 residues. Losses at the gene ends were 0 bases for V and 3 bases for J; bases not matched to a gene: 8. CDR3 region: CASSQDTGQGATDTQYF. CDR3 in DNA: TGCGCCAGCAGCCAAGATACAGGGCAGGGGGCTACAGATACGCAGTATTTT.

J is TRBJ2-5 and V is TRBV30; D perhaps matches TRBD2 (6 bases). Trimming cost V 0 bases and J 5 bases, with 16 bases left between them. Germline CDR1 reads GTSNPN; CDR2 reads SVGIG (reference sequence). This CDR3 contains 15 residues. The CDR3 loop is CAWSVNWRAGETQYF. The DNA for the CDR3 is TGTGCCTGGAGTGTAAATTGGAGGGCCGGGGAGACCCAGTACTTC.

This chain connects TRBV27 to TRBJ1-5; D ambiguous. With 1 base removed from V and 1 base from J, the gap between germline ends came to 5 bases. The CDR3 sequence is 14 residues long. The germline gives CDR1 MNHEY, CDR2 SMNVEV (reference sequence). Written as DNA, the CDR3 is TGTGCCAGCAGTTTATTCTTCAGCAATCAGCCCCAGCATTTT. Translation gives CASSLFFSNQPQHF.

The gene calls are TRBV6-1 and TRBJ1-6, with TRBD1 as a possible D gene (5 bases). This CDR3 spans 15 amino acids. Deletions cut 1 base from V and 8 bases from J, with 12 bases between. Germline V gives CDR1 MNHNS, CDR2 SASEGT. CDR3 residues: CASSEGRVGYSPLHF. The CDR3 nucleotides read TGTGCCAGCAGTGAAGGCAGGGTCGGATATTCACCCCTCCACTTT.

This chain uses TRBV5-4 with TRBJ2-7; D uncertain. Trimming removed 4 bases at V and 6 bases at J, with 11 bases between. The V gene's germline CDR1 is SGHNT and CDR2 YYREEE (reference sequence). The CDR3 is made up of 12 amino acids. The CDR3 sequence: CASSNRVGEQYF. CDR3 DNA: TGTGCCAGCAGCAATAGGGTTGGCGAGCAGTACTTC. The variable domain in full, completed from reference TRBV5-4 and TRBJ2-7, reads ETGVTQSPTHLIKTRGQQVTLRCSSQSGHNTVSWYQQALGQGPQFIFQYYREEENGRGNFPPRFSGLQFPNYSSELNVNALELDDSALYLCASSNRVGEQYFGPGTRLTVT.

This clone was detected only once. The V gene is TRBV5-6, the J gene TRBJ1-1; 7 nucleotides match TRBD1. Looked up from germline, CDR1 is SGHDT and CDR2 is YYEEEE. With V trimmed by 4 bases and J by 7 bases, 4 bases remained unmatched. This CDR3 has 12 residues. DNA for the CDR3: TGTGCCAGCAGCCATACAGGGGTTGAAGCTTTCTTT. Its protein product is CASSHTGVEAFF.

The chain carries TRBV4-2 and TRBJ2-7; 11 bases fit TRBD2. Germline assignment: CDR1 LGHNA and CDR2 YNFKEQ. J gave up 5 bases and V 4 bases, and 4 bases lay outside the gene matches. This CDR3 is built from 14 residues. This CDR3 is CASSLIAGGDEQYF. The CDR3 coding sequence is TGTGCCAGCAGCCTCATAGCGGGAGGGGACGAGCAGTACTTC.

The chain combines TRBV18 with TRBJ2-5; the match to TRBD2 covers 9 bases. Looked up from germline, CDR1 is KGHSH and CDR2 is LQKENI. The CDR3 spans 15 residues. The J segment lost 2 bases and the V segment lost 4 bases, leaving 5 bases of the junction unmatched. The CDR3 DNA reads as TGTGCCAGCTCACGGTTAGCGGGAGCTCAAGAGACCCAGTACTTC. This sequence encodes CASSRLAGAQETQYF. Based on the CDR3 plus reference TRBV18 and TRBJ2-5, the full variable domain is NAGVMQNPRHLVRRRGQEARLRCSPMKGHSHVYWYRQLPEEGLKFMVYLQKENIIDESGMPKERFSAEFPKEGPSILRIQQVVRGDSAAYFCASSRLAGAQETQYFGPGTRLLVL.

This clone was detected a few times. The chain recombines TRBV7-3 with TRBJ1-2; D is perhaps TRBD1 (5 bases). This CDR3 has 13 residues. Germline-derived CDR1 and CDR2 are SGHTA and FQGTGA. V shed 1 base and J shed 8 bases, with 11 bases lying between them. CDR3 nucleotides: TGTGCCAGCAGCTTAAGGGGGGACCGGGGCTACACCTTC. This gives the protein CASSLRGDRGYTF.

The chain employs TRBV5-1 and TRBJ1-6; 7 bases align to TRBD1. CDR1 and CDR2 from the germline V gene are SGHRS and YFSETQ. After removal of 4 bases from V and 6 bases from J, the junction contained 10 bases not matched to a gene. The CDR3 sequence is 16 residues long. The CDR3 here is CASSVQPGQSNSPLHF. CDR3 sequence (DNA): TGCGCCAGCAGCGTGCAACCGGGACAGAGTAATTCACCCCTCCACTTT.

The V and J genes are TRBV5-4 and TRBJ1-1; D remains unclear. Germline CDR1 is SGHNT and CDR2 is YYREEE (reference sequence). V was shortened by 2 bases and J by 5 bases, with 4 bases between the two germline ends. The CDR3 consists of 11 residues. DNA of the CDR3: TGTGCCAGCAGCTTTCGTACTGAAGCTTTCTTT. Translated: CASSFRTEAFF. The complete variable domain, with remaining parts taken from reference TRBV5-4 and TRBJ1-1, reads ETGVTQSPTHLIKTRGQQVTLRCSSQSGHNTVSWYQQALGQGPQFIFQYYREEENGRGNFPPRFSGLQFPNYSSELNVNALELDDSALYLCASSFRTEAFFGQGTRLTVV.

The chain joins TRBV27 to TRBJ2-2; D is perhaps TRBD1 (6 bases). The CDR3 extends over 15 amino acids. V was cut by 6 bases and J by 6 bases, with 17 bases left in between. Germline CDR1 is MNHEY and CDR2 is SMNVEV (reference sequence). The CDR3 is CASSDTGMGAGELFF. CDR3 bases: TGTGCCAGCAGCGACACAGGGATGGGCGCCGGGGAGCTGTTTTTT.

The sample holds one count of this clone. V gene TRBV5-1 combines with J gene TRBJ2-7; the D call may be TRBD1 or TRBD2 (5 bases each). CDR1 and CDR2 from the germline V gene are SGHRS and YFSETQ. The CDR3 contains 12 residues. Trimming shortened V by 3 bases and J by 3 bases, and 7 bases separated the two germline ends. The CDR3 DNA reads TGCGCCAGCAGCTGGGACGACTACGAGCAGTACTTC. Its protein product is CASSWDDYEQYF.

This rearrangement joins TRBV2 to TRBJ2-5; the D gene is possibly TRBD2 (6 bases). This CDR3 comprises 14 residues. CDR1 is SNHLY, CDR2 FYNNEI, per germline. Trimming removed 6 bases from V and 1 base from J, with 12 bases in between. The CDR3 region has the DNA TGTGCCAGCAGAAATCAGGGACTCCAAGAGACCCAGTACTTC. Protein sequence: CASRNQGLQETQYF. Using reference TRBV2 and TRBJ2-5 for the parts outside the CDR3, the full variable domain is EPEVTQTPSHQVTQMGQEVILRCVPISNHLYFYWYRQILGQKVEFLVSFYNNEISEKSEIFDDQFSVERPDGSNFTLKIRSTKLEDSAMYFCASRNQGLQETQYFGPGTRLLVL.

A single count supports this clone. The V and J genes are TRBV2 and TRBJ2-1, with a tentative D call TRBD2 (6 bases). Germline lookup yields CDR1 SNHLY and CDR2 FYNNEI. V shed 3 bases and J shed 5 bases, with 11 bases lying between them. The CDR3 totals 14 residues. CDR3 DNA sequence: TGTGCCAGCAGTGACTCCGGGACTCACAATGAGCAGTTCTTC. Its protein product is CASSDSGTHNEQFF. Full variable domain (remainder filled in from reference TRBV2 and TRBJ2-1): EPEVTQTPSHQVTQMGQEVILRCVPISNHLYFYWYRQILGQKVEFLVSFYNNEISEKSEIFDDQFSVERPDGSNFTLKIRSTKLEDSAMYFCASSDSGTHNEQFFGPGTRLTVL.

CDR3 region: CASGRQGSGANVLTF. The CDR3 DNA follows: TGTGCCAGCGGTCGCCAAGGGTCTGGGGCCAACGTCCTGACTTTC. This sequence joins TRBV9 and TRBJ2-6; D unclear. Trimming cost V 7 bases and J 1 base, with 12 bases left between them. Germline V gene sequence: CDR1 SGDLS, CDR2 YYNGEE. This CDR3 has 15 amino acids.